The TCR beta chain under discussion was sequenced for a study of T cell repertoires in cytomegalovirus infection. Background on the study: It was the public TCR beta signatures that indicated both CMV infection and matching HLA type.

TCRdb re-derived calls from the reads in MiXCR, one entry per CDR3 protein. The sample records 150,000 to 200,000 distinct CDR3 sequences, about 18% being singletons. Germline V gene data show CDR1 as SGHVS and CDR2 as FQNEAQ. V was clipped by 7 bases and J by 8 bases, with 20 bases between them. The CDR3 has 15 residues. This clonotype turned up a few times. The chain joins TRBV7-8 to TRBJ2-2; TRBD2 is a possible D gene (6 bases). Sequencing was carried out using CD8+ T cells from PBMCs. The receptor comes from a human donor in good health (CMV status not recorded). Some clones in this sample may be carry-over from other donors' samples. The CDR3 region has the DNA TGTGCCAGCACCTTTTCCGGGACCCGGGGGGGGGAGCTGTTTTTT. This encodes CASTFSGTRGGELFF.